The 22 T cell receptor beta chains listed next were all sequenced from one sample in a study of T cell responses to AZD1222 COVID-19 vaccine. Clones were sequenced by immunoSEQ multiplex PCR, and TCRdb holds only the in-frame ones, with some missing. In total, the table holds about 140,000 clones. Sequencing was performed on peripheral blood. Receptors were obtained from an adult in good health.

The chain uses TRBV28 and TRBJ1-4, with unresolved D. Germline V gives CDR1 MDHEN, CDR2 SYDVKM. This CDR3 comprises 13 residues. Trimming took off 4 bases at V and 6 bases at J, with 9 bases between the two ends. CDR3 protein: CASSSSKHEKLFF. The CDR3 DNA sequence: TGTGCCAGCAGTTCCTCTAAGCATGAAAAACTGTTTTTT.

In DNA form, the CDR3 reads TGTGCCAGCAGTCTACCTGCAGGACGATTAAACACTGAAGCTTTCTTT. It specifies CASSLPAGRLNTEAFF. The rearrangement links TRBV6-2 or TRBV6-3 to TRBJ1-1; D is undetermined. This CDR3 has 16 residues. V was cut by 5 bases and J by 2 bases, with 18 bases left in between. From germline, CDR1 is MNHEY and CDR2 SVGEGT.

The V and J genes are TRBV4-3 and TRBJ1-1, with 7 bases that match TRBD1. This CDR3 is 17 amino acids long. J was trimmed by 1 base and V by 0 bases; bases with no gene match: 8. Germline CDR1 reads LGHNA; CDR2 reads YSLEER. The CDR3 nucleotides read TGCGCCAGCAGCCAAGACCCCCGACAGGGCTCGAACACTGAAGCTTTCTTT. Translating it yields CASSQDPRQGSNTEAFF.

The chain recombines TRBV12-5 with TRBJ2-2, with 7 bases aligning to TRBD1. The CDR3 loop spans 17 amino acids. Germline assignment: CDR1 LGHNT and CDR2 FRNRAP. The J segment lost 2 bases and the V segment lost 1 base, leaving 7 bases of the junction unmatched. CDR3: CASGLDRGQPNTGELFF. CDR3 DNA: TGTGCTAGTGGTTTGGACAGGGGACAGCCTAACACCGGGGAGCTGTTTTTT.

The genes are TRBV4-1 and TRBJ1-1; 8 nucleotides match TRBD1. The J segment lost 6 bases and the V segment lost 5 bases, leaving 11 bases of the junction unmatched. Germline CDR1 reads MGHRA; CDR2 reads YSYEKL. The CDR3 is 15 amino acids. CDR3 nucleotides: TGCGCCAGCAGCGGGTTTGACAGGGGAAACGCTGAAGCTTTCTTT. It yields the protein CASSGFDRGNAEAFF.

The chain recombines TRBV9 with TRBJ2-5; D perhaps matches TRBD1 (5 bases). Between the trimmed V and J ends, which lost 0 bases and 1 base, there was a span of 19 bases. The CDR3 length is 18 residues. Germline loops: CDR1 SGDLS, CDR2 YYNGEE. The CDR3 region is CASSVATGTDNFQETQYF. CDR3 DNA sequence: TGTGCCAGCAGCGTAGCTACAGGAACAGATAACTTCCAAGAGACCCAGTACTTC.

The rearrangement uses TRBV19 and TRBJ2-3; 9 bases are a match to TRBD2. Germline assignment: CDR1 LNHDA and CDR2 SQIVND (reference sequence). V gave up 6 bases and J gave up 0 bases; unmatched junction bases: 7. The CDR3 sequence is 16 residues long. The CDR3 sequence is CASRRAGGPSTDTQYF. CDR3 DNA sequence: TGTGCCAGTAGGCGAGCGGGGGGCCCTAGCACAGATACGCAGTATTTT.

The V and J genes are TRBV11-3 and TRBJ1-2, with 7 bases matching TRBD1. V was pared by 6 bases and J by 8 bases, with 12 bases of the junction left unmatched. This CDR3 spans 14 amino acids. The germline CDR1 and CDR2 sequences are SGHNT and YENEEA. The chain's CDR3 is CASRRGQGDGGYTF. The DNA of the CDR3 is TGTGCCAGCAGACGCGGGCAGGGGGATGGGGGCTACACCTTC.

This chain joins TRBV11-3 and TRBJ2-3; D might be TRBD2 (5 bases). Germline CDR1 SGHNT, CDR2 YENEEA. The CDR3 runs to 16 residues. V lost 4 bases and J lost 4, with 18 bases in between. Here the CDR3 reads CASSSGRVGSPDTQYF. The CDR3, as DNA: TGTGCCAGCAGCTCCGGGCGGGTCGGGTCCCCAGATACGCAGTATTTT.

This chain uses TRBV20-1 with TRBJ1-1; tentative D call: TRBD1 (5 bases). V lost 6 bases to trimming and J lost 10 bases, with 15 bases between them. The CDR3 loop spans 11 amino acids. The germline V gene has CDR1 DFQATT and CDR2 SNEGSKA (reference sequence). CDR3 amino acids: CSARTPGGAFF. The CDR3 DNA reads as TGCAGTGCCAGGACTCCCGGGGGAGCTTTCTTT.

The chain is built from TRBV4-3 and TRBJ1-4, with 7 bases lining up with TRBD1. The CDR3 spans 17 residues. V lost 3 bases, J lost 3 bases, and 10 bases stayed unmatched. The germline V gene has CDR1 LGHNA and CDR2 YSLEER. The CDR3 DNA follows: TGCGCCAGCAGCCAGGAGGGGGCAGGGCCGTCTAATGAAAAACTGTTTTTT. It codes for CASSQEGAGPSNEKLFF.

CDR3 bases: TGTGCCAGCAGCCAAGTTGCGGTAGGACAGCCCCAGCATTTT. Translated, it gives CASSQVAVGQPQHF. The J gene is TRBJ1-5, the V gene TRBV3-1 (or the pseudogene TRBV3-2); D not certain. The V gene lost 1 base and the J gene lost 7 bases, with 11 bases spanning the gap. This CDR3 is 14 amino acids long. Germline lookup yields CDR1 LGHDT and CDR2 YNNKEL (reference sequence).

The V call is TRBV5-1, the J call TRBJ1-5; 7 nucleotides align to TRBD1. In germline, CDR1 is SGHRS, CDR2 YFSETQ. The V segment lost 4 bases and the J segment 3 bases; nucleotides outside the gene matches: 10. This CDR3 contains 16 residues. This chain's CDR3 is CASSAGTEGNNQPQHF. The CDR3, as DNA: TGCGCCAGCAGCGCCGGGACAGAGGGAAACAATCAGCCCCAGCATTTT.

This sequence joins TRBV29-1 and TRBJ1-2; maybe TRBD1 (5 bases). Trimming stripped 1 base from V and 14 bases from J, with 20 bases between. The CDR3 covers 13 residues. The germline gives CDR1 SQVTM, CDR2 ANQGSEA. The CDR3 sequence: CSVEVSWGGSRTF. The CDR3 DNA sequence: TGCAGCGTTGAAGTGAGTTGGGGGGGGTCCAGGACCTTC.

The chain combines TRBV2 with TRBJ1-1; D not certain. The CDR3 extends over 14 amino acids. The V gene's germline CDR1 is SNHLY and CDR2 FYNNEI. The germline V and J ends were trimmed by 6 bases and 0 bases, with 11 bases remaining between them. CDR3 residues: CASSLGRLNTEAFF. The CDR3 DNA follows: TGTGCCAGCAGCCTCGGGAGGTTGAACACTGAAGCTTTCTTT.

The chain combines TRBV5-4 with TRBJ1-4; tentatively, D is TRBD1 (5 bases). CDR1 is SGHNT and CDR2 is YYREEE in the germline V gene (reference sequence). The CDR3 is made up of 13 amino acids. V lost 0 bases and J lost 8, with 8 bases in between. The CDR3 nucleotides are TGTGCCAGCAGCTTGGCCGGGGGGGAAAAACTGTTTTTT. Protein product: CASSLAGGEKLFF.

The chain couples TRBV6-6 to TRBJ1-5, with unresolved D. The V gene lost 5 bases and the J gene lost 11 bases, with 16 bases spanning the gap. Germline-derived CDR1 and CDR2 are MNHNY and SVGAGI (reference sequence). CDR3 length equals 13 residues. The CDR3 sequence is CASSPRRNQAQHF. CDR3 nucleotides: TGTGCCAGCAGTCCCCGGCGCAATCAAGCCCAGCATTTT.

V gene TRBV10-3 combines with J gene TRBJ2-1; 9 nucleotides line up with TRBD2. Trimming at V came to 2 bases and at J to 8 bases, leaving 7 bases not matched to a gene. Germline V gene data show CDR1 as ENHRY and CDR2 as SYGVKD. This CDR3 has 15 residues. The CDR3 spells CAISEGGGAIYEQFF. DNA of the CDR3: TGTGCCATCAGTGAGGGCGGGGGGGCCATCTATGAGCAGTTCTTC.

The genes are TRBV5-1 and TRBJ2-2; TRBD1 might be the D (5 bases). The germline V gene encodes CDR1 SGHRS and CDR2 YFSETQ. The germline V and J ends were trimmed by 4 bases and 1 base, with 20 bases remaining between them. The CDR3 length is 18 residues. The DNA for the CDR3 is TGCGCCAGCAGCCGCCTCAGGGAAACTCATCGGAACACCGGGGAGCTGTTTTTT. Protein sequence: CASSRLRETHRNTGELFF. Drawing the rest from reference TRBV5-1 and TRBJ2-2, the complete variable domain is KAGVTQTPRYLIKTRGQQVTLSCSPISGHRSVSWYQQTPGQGLQFLFEYFSETQRNKGNFPGRFSGRQFSNSRSEMNVSTLELGDSALYLCASSRLRETHRNTGELFFGEGSRLTVL.

The rearrangement uses TRBV5-4 and TRBJ1-4, with a weak D call TRBD1 (6 bases). The CDR3 loop spans 14 amino acids. Germline V gives CDR1 SGHNT, CDR2 YYREEE (reference sequence). Between the trimmed V and J ends, which lost 4 bases and 7 bases, there was a span of 14 bases. The chain's CDR3 is CASSLGQTTEKLFF. The CDR3 DNA sequence: TGTGCCAGCAGCCTTGGACAGACAACTGAAAAACTGTTTTTT.

The chain has TRBV6-1 and TRBJ2-1, with 7 bases that match TRBD2. Looked up from germline, CDR1 is MNHNS and CDR2 is SASEGT. Germline trimming cut 1 base from V and 7 bases from J; bases unmatched to any gene: 1. This CDR3 region has 13 residues. DNA of the CDR3: TGTGCCAGCAGTGAAGTGGGGGGGAATGAGCAGTTCTTC. Its translation: CASSEVGGNEQFF.

Notes on this clone: The junction differs from germline at one of its ends, possibly a read error. The chain joins TRBV6-1 to TRBJ2-7; 12 nucleotides align to TRBD2. Looked up from germline, CDR1 is MNHNS and CDR2 is SASEGT. The CDR3 contains 11 residues. The CDR3 is CASSEGLAGVF. In DNA form, the CDR3 reads TGTGCCAGCAGTGAAGGACTAGCGGGGGTCTTC.